This entry concerns a single T cell receptor (beta chain). This clone appeared once. It has no known antigen specificity. No base quality information exists; no much larger clone differs at one position. Trimming takes 5 bases off V and 6 bases off J; junction bases not matched to a gene: 2. Counted from cysteine to phenylalanine, this CDR3 has 14 amino acids. Just the 42-base CDR3 DNA is kept, in frame starting at base 1. The germline V gene supplies CDR1 KGHDR and CDR2 SFDVKD. The treatment or condition label on this specimen signifies: about 20 received Ad26.COV2.S at low or high dose, single or two shots; 5 received placebo; per-sample allocation not given. Repertoires of vaccine and placebo recipients were sequenced from samples collected on day 63 after the first injection. In Cohort 1b, about two dozen adults aged 18-55 years were enrolled at a single site in Boston, USA, between 29 July and 7 August 2020. As a vaccine, Ad26.COV2.S was a replication-incompetent adenovirus type 26 vector that expressed a prefusion-stabilized SARS-CoV-2 spike protein derived from the original Wuhan strain.

The immunoSEQ Assay was the method used to sequence TCRbeta CDR3 regions. After extraction, genomic DNA underwent amplification by bias-controlled multiplex PCR, followed by high-throughput sequencing. The source study handled its data this way. To quantify the absolute abundance of every unique TCRbeta CDR3 region, sequences were collapsed and filtered. Usable DNA was measured by amplifying reference genes present in all nucleated cells, and TCRbeta template counts were normalized to that usable DNA to estimate T cell fraction. Repertoire TCRs were annotated as SARS-CoV-2-specific when V gene, CDR3 amino acid sequence and J gene were exactly matched to a known reactive TCR set. MIRA supplied the reference SARS-CoV-2 TCR set, which was filtered for enrichment in COVID-19-positive ImmuneCODE repertoires so that public or cross-reactive TCRs were removed. Based on the MIRA antigens, annotated TCRs were further analysed at the level of specific ORF or position within ORF. Breadth was defined as annotated unique rearrangements over total unique productive rearrangements; depth was the summed frequency of those rearrangements. TCR breadth was compared between groups using two-sided Wilcoxon rank-sum tests. In its TCRdb copy, this immuneACCESS table keeps in-frame sequences only and misses some clones. Where compared with another copy, unresolved V genes explain less than half of these, and the others have no known cause. The DNA was the basis for D and trimming; V, J and clone size are from that table. The sample yields approximately 480,000 clones; around 88% were counted once. The top ten hold around 13% of the sample.

The entry originates in a study of Ad26.COV2.S vaccination and SARS-CoV-2 variants (dated by TCRdb to about 2021). Context from the whole study: Donors in the vaccine arm were drawn from COV1001, a multicentre, randomized, double-blind, placebo-controlled phase I-IIa trial testing Ad26.COV2.S in healthy adults. Ad26.COV2.S was given intramuscularly at 5x10^10 or 1x10^11 viral particles, as a single shot or as two shots 56 days apart. Trial participants were randomized into five groups of five: low-dose or high-dose Ad26.COV2.S given once or twice, or placebo on both occasions. Sequencing of the TCRbeta repertoire served to evaluate the specificity and breadth of SARS-CoV-2-reactive T cell receptors following Ad26.COV2.S vaccination. A total of 32 samples were included in the TCR-sequenced set, comprising some 20 Ad26.COV2.S vaccine recipients, 5 placebo recipients and 8 SARS-CoV-2 convalescent individuals. Investigators did not know the trial group allocation while performing experiments and assessing outcomes. Overall study outcomes, separate from this receptor: Comparing responses between vaccine doses or regimens was not something the study was powered to do. Substantial breadth of spike-specific CD8+ and CD4+ T cell responses was reported after vaccination. Higher spike-specific TCR breadth was observed in Ad26.COV2.S recipients than in placebo recipients (P = 0.0014). The authors noted that total T cell responses may have been underestimated by the TCR breadth and depth analyses. Comparable non-spike TCR breadth was observed between vaccine and placebo recipients, consistent with only spike being contained in the vaccine.

The chain employs TRBV24-1 and TRBJ2-1; 11 bases in between match TRBD2. The sequence was obtained from a person between 18 and 59 years old who received the Ad26.COV2.S COVID-19 vaccine or a placebo. The sample was peripheral blood, taken in a trial of Ad26.COV2.S vaccine versus placebo. The CDR3 region: CATSGTSGSNEQFF. The nucleotides are TGTGCCACCAGTGGCACTAGCGGGAGCAATGAGCAGTTCTTC.